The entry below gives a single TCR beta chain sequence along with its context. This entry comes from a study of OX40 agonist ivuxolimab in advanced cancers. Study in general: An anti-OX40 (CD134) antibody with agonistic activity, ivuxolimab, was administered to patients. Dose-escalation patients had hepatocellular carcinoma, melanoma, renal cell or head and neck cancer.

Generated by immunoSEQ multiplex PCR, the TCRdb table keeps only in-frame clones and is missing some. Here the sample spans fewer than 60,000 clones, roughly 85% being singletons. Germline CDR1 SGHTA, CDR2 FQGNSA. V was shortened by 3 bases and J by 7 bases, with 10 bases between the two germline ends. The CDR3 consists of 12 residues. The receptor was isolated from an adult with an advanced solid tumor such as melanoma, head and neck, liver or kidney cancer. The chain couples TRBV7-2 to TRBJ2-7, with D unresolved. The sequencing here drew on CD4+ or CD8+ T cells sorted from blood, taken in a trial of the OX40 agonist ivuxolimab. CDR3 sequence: CASSLFGREQYF. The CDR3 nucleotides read TGTGCCAGCAGCTTGTTCGGTAGGGAGCAGTACTTC. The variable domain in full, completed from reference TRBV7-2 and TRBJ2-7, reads GAGVSQSPSNKVTEKGKDVELRCDPISGHTALYWYRQSLGQGLEFLIYFQGNSAPDKSGLPSDRFSAERTGGSVSTLTIQRTQQEDSAVYLCASSLFGREQYFGPGTRLTVT.